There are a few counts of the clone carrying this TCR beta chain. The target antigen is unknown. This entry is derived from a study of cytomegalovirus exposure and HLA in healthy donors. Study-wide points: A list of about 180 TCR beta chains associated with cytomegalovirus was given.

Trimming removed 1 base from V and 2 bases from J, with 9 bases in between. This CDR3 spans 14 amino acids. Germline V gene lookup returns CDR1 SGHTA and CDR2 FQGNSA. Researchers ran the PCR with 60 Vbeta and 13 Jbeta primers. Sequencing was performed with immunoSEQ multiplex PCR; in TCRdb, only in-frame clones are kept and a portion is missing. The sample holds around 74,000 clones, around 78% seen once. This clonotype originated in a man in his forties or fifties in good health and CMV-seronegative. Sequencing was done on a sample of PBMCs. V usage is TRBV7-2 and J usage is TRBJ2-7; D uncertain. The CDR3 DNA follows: TGTGCCAGCAGCTTAGGAAACAGACCCTACGAGCAGTACTTC. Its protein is CASSLGNRPYEQYF.